This note documents a single T cell receptor (beta chain) sequence. Its binding antigen is unknown. No much larger clone exists at a distance of one base, and base qualities are not known. TCRbeta CDR3 regions were sequenced with the immunoSEQ Assay. After extraction, genomic DNA underwent amplification by bias-controlled multiplex PCR, followed by high-throughput sequencing. The authors processed their data as follows. To quantify the absolute abundance of each unique TCRbeta CDR3 region, sequences were collapsed and filtered. Usable DNA was measured by amplifying reference genes present in all nucleated cells, and TCRbeta template counts were normalized to that usable DNA to estimate T cell fraction. Repertoire TCRs were annotated as SARS-CoV-2-specific by exact matching of V gene, CDR3 amino acid sequence and J gene to a known reactive TCR set. The reference SARS-CoV-2 TCR set was obtained from MIRA and was filtered for enrichment in COVID-19-positive ImmuneCODE repertoires, whereby public or cross-reactive TCRs were removed. Drawing on the MIRA antigens, annotated TCRs were analysed further at the level of specific ORF or position within ORF. Breadth was defined as annotated unique rearrangements over total unique productive rearrangements; depth was the summed frequency of those rearrangements. Two-sided Wilcoxon rank-sum tests were applied when comparing TCR breadth between groups. Drawn from immuneACCESS, this table holds only the in-frame rearrangements with V and J called that TCRdb kept. Clones are partly lost; checked studies trace under half to an unresolved V gene and leave the rest unexplained. D and trimming were read from the DNA, whereas the V and J calls and clone size are those reported in that table. The table for this sample lists a few hundred thousand clones; around nine tenths of them were counted only once. Clones ranked in the top ten supply just under 3% of the sample.

This record belongs to a study of Ad26.COV2.S vaccination and SARS-CoV-2 variants (dated by TCRdb to about 2021). About the study as a whole: Donors in the vaccine arm were drawn from COV1001, a phase I-IIa trial of Ad26.COV2.S in healthy adults that was multicentre, randomized, double-blind and placebo-controlled. Ad26.COV2.S was given intramuscularly at 5x10^10 or 1x10^11 viral particles, as a single shot or as two shots 56 days apart. TCRbeta repertoire sequencing served as the tool for gauging how specific and how broad the SARS-CoV-2-reactive T cell receptors were following Ad26.COV2.S vaccination. The TCR-sequenced set comprised around 30 samples: 19 Ad26.COV2.S vaccine recipients, 5 placebo recipients and 8 SARS-CoV-2 convalescent individuals. Participants in the trial were split at random into five groups of five each, receiving low-dose or high-dose Ad26.COV2.S once or twice, or else placebo on both occasions. Throughout the experiments and outcome assessment, investigators stayed blinded to trial group allocation.

Findings and caveats that apply to the study as a whole: Ad26.COV2.S recipients had higher spike-specific TCR breadth than placebo recipients (P = 0.0014). Vaccine and placebo recipients had comparable non-spike TCR breadth, which fits with the vaccine containing only spike. According to the authors, total T cell responses may have been underestimated by the TCR breadth and depth analyses. The study lacked the statistical power to compare responses across vaccine doses or regimens. After vaccination, spike-specific CD8+ and CD4+ T cell responses were reported to show substantial breadth.

Taken with the paper, the label for treatment or condition translates to: around 19 received Ad26.COV2.S at low or high dose, single or two shots; roughly five received placebo; per-sample allocation not given. For vaccine and placebo recipients, the sequenced repertoires came from samples collected on day 63 after the first injection. In Cohort 1b, around 25 adults aged 18-55 years were enrolled at a single site in Boston, USA, between 29 July and 7 August 2020. As a vaccine, Ad26.COV2.S was a replication-incompetent adenovirus type 26 vector that expressed a prefusion-stabilized SARS-CoV-2 spike protein derived from the original Wuhan strain. This receptor was identified in a person between 18 and 60 years old who received the Ad26.COV2.S COVID-19 vaccine or a placebo. This specimen consisted of peripheral blood, obtained in a trial of Ad26.COV2.S vaccine versus placebo.

CDR3 region: CASSPRTGGITGELFF. The nucleotide sequence reads TGCGCCAGCAGCCCACGGACAGGGGGAATTACCGGGGAGCTGTTTTTT. The sequence joins TRBV5-1 to TRBJ2-2; TRBD1 aligns with 10 central bases. V trim: 4 bases; J trim: 5 bases; unmatched bases: 8. Reading the germline V gene gives CDR1 SGHRS and CDR2 YFSETQ. The CDR3, from cysteine to phenylalanine, totals 16 residues. Just the 48-base CDR3 DNA is kept, in frame starting at base 1. The full variable domain, with segments outside the CDR3 supplied by the reference TRBV5-1 and TRBJ2-2 proteins, appears as KAGVTQTPRYLIKTRGQQVTLSCSPISGHRSVSWYQQTPGQGLQFLFEYFSETQRNKGNFPGRFSGRQFSNSRSEMNVSTLELGDSALYLCASSPRTGGITGELFFGEGSRLTVL.